Below are 28 T cell receptor beta chains sequenced from a single sample in a study of T cells in Graves' hyperthyroidism and ophthalmopathy. Using RNA transcripts as the source, TCR beta CDR3 regions were amplified. First-round RT-PCR of the TCR CDR3 relied on the HTBI primer set. TCRdb re-called the multiplex PCR reads with MiXCR, one entry per CDR3 protein. The sample has a few hundred thousand distinct CDR3 sequences, 17% seen once. The sequenced material came from blood. These TCRs come from a woman aged 18-29 years with Graves' ophthalmopathy.

This clonotype was seen only a few times. The V gene is TRBV20-1, the J gene TRBJ1-5; perhaps TRBD1 as D (6 bases). The CDR3 spans 14 residues. V lost 5 bases, J lost 4 bases, and 15 bases lay in between. Germline V gives CDR1 DFQATT, CDR2 SNEGSKA (reference sequence). The CDR3 bases are TGCAGTGCTCGTACAGGGTGGGAAAATCAGCCCCAGCATTTT. Translated, it gives CSARTGWENQPQHF.

As for this clonotype: A single base separates this from a much larger clone, so it may be a read error. The V call is TRBV13, the J call TRBJ2-1; D gene unclear. V lost 6 bases and J 9 bases, leaving 15 bases between the germline ends. This CDR3 has 13 amino acids. Germline loops: CDR1 PRHDT, CDR2 FYEKMQ (reference sequence). The CDR3 nucleotides read TGTGCCAGCAGTTACGGTGGGAACAGTGAGCAGTTCTTC. Encoded protein: CASSYGGNSEQFF.

This clonotype came up a few times. The chain combines TRBV19 with TRBJ1-1; 8 bases are a match to TRBD1. The V and J ends lost 3 bases and 10 bases, in that order; junction bases with no gene match: 16. This CDR3 contains 16 residues. Germline assignment: CDR1 LNHDA and CDR2 SQIVND (reference sequence). The CDR3 sequence is CASSIPDRDWNLGAFF. CDR3 in DNA: TGTGCCAGTAGTATCCCGGACAGGGATTGGAACCTTGGAGCTTTCTTT.

This clonotype was seen just once. At one boundary the junction diverges from the germline segment, which might be a read error. This chain joins TRBV19 and TRBJ2-2; TRBD2 agrees at 9 bases. The germline CDR1 and CDR2 sequences are LNHDA and SQIVND (reference sequence). The CDR3 has 17 amino acids. CDR3 residues: CASSTSLAGANTGELLF. CDR3 DNA: TGTGCCAGTAGTACGTCATTAGCGGGGGCGAACACCGGGGAGCTGCTTTTT.

The chain couples TRBV7-9 to TRBJ1-3; D remains ambiguous. From germline, CDR1 is SEHNR and CDR2 FQNEAQ (reference sequence). V lost 5 bases and J lost 4, with 18 bases in between. The CDR3 covers 16 residues. CDR3 nucleotides: TGTGCCAGCAGCCGTTCAGAAAAAGGCGCCGGAAACACCATATATTTT. Its translation is CASSRSEKGAGNTIYF.

This clonotype was counted many times. The rearrangement joins TRBV6-2 or TRBV6-3 to TRBJ2-2; D perhaps matches TRBD2 (6 bases). With 2 bases removed from V and 7 bases from J, the gap between germline ends came to 8 bases. Germline lookup yields CDR1 MNHEY and CDR2 SVGEGT. CDR3 length equals 13 residues. This CDR3 reads CASSYGGNGELFF. CDR3 nucleotide sequence: TGTGCCAGCAGTTACGGGGGGAACGGGGAGCTGTTTTTT.

This clonotype has at least ten counts. The genes are TRBV7-9 and TRBJ2-3, with 11 bases that match TRBD1. This CDR3 is 16 amino acids long. Germline V gene sequence: CDR1 SEHNR, CDR2 FQNEAQ (reference sequence). J was trimmed by 2 bases and V by 5 bases; bases with no gene match: 6. CDR3 amino acids: CASSTGQGVDTDTQYF. CDR3 DNA: TGTGCCAGCAGCACGGGACAGGGGGTCGACACAGATACGCAGTATTTT.

This clonotype was seen many times. DNA for the CDR3: TGTGCCAGCAGCCTTCCGACAGGTCCCGTCCTACCGTCAGACGCAGATACGCAGTATTTT. Translation gives CASSLPTGPVLPSDADTQYF. This sequence joins TRBV11-2 and TRBJ2-3; possibly TRBD1 for D (6 bases). The CDR3 has 20 amino acids. Trimming shortened V by 5 bases and J by 4 bases, and 31 bases separated the two germline ends. The V gene's germline CDR1 is SGHAT and CDR2 FQNNGV.

The gene calls are TRBV4-1 and TRBJ2-3; D remains ambiguous. The CDR3 extends over 14 amino acids. V gave up 2 bases and J gave up 1 base, with 7 bases separating them. The germline gives CDR1 MGHRA, CDR2 YSYEKL. CDR3 nucleotide sequence: TGCGCCAGCAGCCAATCGGTTGGCACAGATACGCAGTATTTT. Translation gives CASSQSVGTDTQYF.

J is TRBJ1-4 and V is TRBV6-1; D call uncertain. From germline, CDR1 is MNHNS and CDR2 SASEGT. V was cut by 0 bases and J by 6 bases, with 2 bases left in between. The CDR3 is 12 amino acids. The CDR3 reads CASSEAYEKLFF. The CDR3, as DNA: TGTGCCAGCAGTGAAGCGTATGAAAAACTGTTTTTT.

The chain is built from TRBV28 and TRBJ2-3, with 9 bases identical to TRBD2. This CDR3 has 18 residues. Germline CDR1 and CDR2: MDHEN and SYDVKM. V lost 2 bases to trimming and J lost 4 bases; unmatched junction nucleotides: 13. DNA of the CDR3: TGTGCCAGCAGTTTAGGAGTTGCGGGGGGGCCTTACGCAGATACGCAGTATTTT. It codes for CASSLGVAGGPYADTQYF.

This clonotype appeared many times. This CDR3 reads CASSSDTNQPQHF. The CDR3 DNA is TGTGCCAGCAGTTCGGACACCAATCAGCCCCAGCATTTT. This rearrangement joins TRBV6-1 to TRBJ1-5, with a tentative D call TRBD1 (5 bases). V was shortened by 5 bases and J by 3 bases, with 8 bases between the two germline ends. There are 13 residues in the CDR3. Germline V CDR1 and CDR2: MNHNS, SASEGT.

This chain links TRBV7-8 with TRBJ2-1; D gene unclear. Germline V lookup: CDR1 SGHVS, CDR2 FQNEAQ. CDR3 size: 14 residues. The V gene lost 3 bases and the J gene lost 2 bases, with 8 bases spanning the gap. CDR3 in DNA: TGTGCCAGCAGCTTGCGCGAACCCTACAATGAGCAGTTCTTC. Translating gives CASSLREPYNEQFF.

Many counts were recorded for this clonotype. The V call is TRBV28, the J call TRBJ2-2; 10 bases agree with TRBD2. The ends lost 5 bases at V and 2 bases at J; junction bases unmatched: 5. The CDR3 loop spans 16 amino acids. The germline V gene has CDR1 MDHEN and CDR2 SYDVKM. CDR3 sequence: CASSPTSGINTGELFF. CDR3 coding DNA: TGTGCCAGCAGTCCCACTAGCGGGATCAACACCGGGGAGCTGTTTTTT.

The rearrangement uses TRBV28 and TRBJ2-1, with D unclear. Trimming took 8 bases from V and 9 from J, leaving 11 bases between them. The length of the CDR3 is 11 residues. Germline lookup yields CDR1 MDHEN and CDR2 SYDVKM. The CDR3 sequence: CASSNRGEQFF. The DNA of the CDR3 is TGTGCCAGCTCGAATCGCGGTGAGCAGTTCTTC.

This clonotype was recorded many times. V gene TRBV20-1 combines with J gene TRBJ2-3, with TRBD2 identical over 9 bases. CDR3 size: 15 residues. Germline CDR1 reads DFQATT; CDR2 reads SNEGSKA (reference sequence). Losses at the gene ends were 0 bases for V and 0 bases for J; bases not matched to a gene: 1. In DNA form, the CDR3 reads TGCAGTGCTAGAGATAGCGGGAGAAGCACAGATACGCAGTATTTT. Its translation: CSARDSGRSTDTQYF.

This clonotype was seen repeatedly, ten times or more. The chain joins TRBV2 to TRBJ2-7, with D tentatively TRBD1 (6 bases). Germline CDR1 and CDR2: SNHLY and FYNNEI. The CDR3 consists of 14 residues. The V and J ends lost 8 bases and 6 bases respectively, with 20 bases between them. This chain's CDR3 is CASAIPGDWGEQYF. In DNA, the CDR3 is TGTGCCAGCGCCATTCCAGGGGATTGGGGCGAGCAGTACTTC.

Here the CDR3 reads CASSSGGGPSYNEQFF. CDR3 nucleotide sequence: TGTGCCAGCAGCTCGGGAGGGGGTCCATCCTACAATGAGCAGTTCTTC. The rearrangement links TRBV9 to TRBJ2-1, with 8 bases aligning to TRBD2. The V gene end was trimmed by 4 bases and the J gene end by 1 base; junction bases not matched to a gene: 7. Germline V lookup: CDR1 SGDLS, CDR2 YYNGEE. The CDR3 spans 16 residues.

This clonotype was counted a few times. The chain joins TRBV6-2 or TRBV6-3 to TRBJ1-2, with D tentatively TRBD1 (6 bases). CDR1 MNHEY and CDR2 SVGEGT come from the germline V gene. Trimming shortened V by 6 bases and J by 2 bases, and 13 bases separated the two germline ends. The CDR3 runs 14 residues. The CDR3 loop reads CASSKTGSNYGYTF. CDR3 DNA sequence: TGTGCCAGCAGCAAAACAGGGAGCAACTATGGCTACACCTTC.

This clonotype was detected ten times or more. The genes are TRBV20-1 and TRBJ2-1, with D possibly called TRBD1 or TRBD2 (5 bases each). Trimming took 7 bases from V and 5 from J, leaving 15 bases between them. The CDR3 sequence is 13 residues long. Per germline, CDR1 DFQATT and CDR2 SNEGSKA (reference sequence). The CDR3 spells CSEGARGHNEQFF. DNA of the CDR3: TGCAGTGAAGGCGCTCGGGGCCACAATGAGCAGTTCTTC.

This clonotype was detected ten times or more. This chain joins TRBV20-1 and TRBJ2-1, with D possibly matching TRBD2 (6 bases). In germline, CDR1 is DFQATT, CDR2 SNEGSKA (reference sequence). This CDR3 is built from 12 residues. V was trimmed by 3 bases and J by 7 bases, leaving 10 bases between them. The CDR3 DNA follows: TGCAGTGCTAGTCCCGGGACTAATGAGCAGTTCTTC. Its protein is CSASPGTNEQFF.

Ten or more counts support this clonotype. V usage is TRBV2 and J usage is TRBJ2-7, with D tentatively TRBD1 (5 bases). Per germline, CDR1 SNHLY and CDR2 FYNNEI. The V gene lost 5 bases and the J gene lost 3 bases, with 17 bases spanning the gap. The CDR3 consists of 15 residues. This CDR3 reads CASSLDDSLLYEQYF. As DNA, the CDR3 is TGTGCCAGCAGTTTAGACGACAGTCTCCTCTACGAGCAGTACTTC.

This clonotype appeared many times. The chain combines TRBV6-1 with TRBJ1-4, with D perhaps matching TRBD1 (5 bases). Germline CDR1 MNHNS, CDR2 SASEGT. CDR3 size: 13 residues. Trimming left V 9 bases short and J 0 bases short, with 8 bases between. The CDR3 is CASKQATNEKLFF. CDR3 DNA: TGTGCCAGTAAACAGGCAACTAATGAAAAACTGTTTTTT.

This clonotype was counted at least ten times. The chain couples TRBV29-1 to TRBJ1-2; D might be TRBD1 (6 bases). Germline assignment: CDR1 SQVTM and CDR2 ANQGSEA. With 7 bases removed from V and 8 bases from J, the gap between germline ends came to 17 bases. CDR3 length: 12 residues. DNA for the CDR3: TGCAGCGCCGATACAGGGAGGGGAGGCTACACCTTC. Amino acid sequence: CSADTGRGGYTF.

As for this clonotype: This may stem from a read error, because a much larger clone lies one nucleotide away. V and J are TRBV6-1 and TRBJ1-5; a weak D match, TRBD1 (5 bases). The CDR3 extends over 14 amino acids. CDR1 and CDR2 (germline): MNHNS, SASEGT. This CDR3 reads CASSEGGSNQPQQF. In nucleotides, the CDR3 is TGTGCCAGCAGTGAAGGGGGCAGCAATCAGCCCCAGCAATTT.

This clonotype showed up many times. The gene calls are TRBV5-1 and TRBJ2-5; 7 bases are shared with TRBD1. V trimming: 4 bases; J trimming: 4 bases; junction bases outside the gene matches: 7. The length of the CDR3 is 14 residues. Germline lookup yields CDR1 SGHRS and CDR2 YFSETQ. The CDR3 DNA reads as TGCGCCAGCAGCCCACAGGGGTTGGTAGAGACCCAGTACTTC. It encodes CASSPQGLVETQYF.

This clonotype was detected a few times. The chain is built from TRBV3-1 and TRBJ1-4; D is unclear. V lost 0 bases and J 3 bases, leaving 8 bases between the germline ends. The CDR3 consists of 15 residues. The V gene's germline CDR1 is LGHDT and CDR2 YNNKEL (reference sequence). CDR3 sequence (DNA): TGTGCCAGCAGCCAAGACAGTAGACCTAATGAAAAACTGTTTTTT. It specifies CASSQDSRPNEKLFF.

This chain links TRBV7-2 with TRBJ2-2; D uncertain. The CDR3 contains 15 residues. Germline V CDR1 and CDR2: SGHTA, FQGNSA. The ends were cut back, 2 bases at V and 7 bases at J, with 14 bases in the middle. CDR3 region: CASSLNPASDGELFF. CDR3 DNA: TGTGCCAGCAGCTTAAATCCCGCCTCAGACGGGGAGCTGTTTTTT.